These T cell receptor beta chains were read from a single sample in a study of T cells after yellow fever vaccination. TCRdb redid the calling of the 5' RACE reads with MiXCR, one entry per CDR3 protein. This sample yields a few hundred thousand distinct CDR3 sequences, of which around 6.4% are seen a single time; about 15% belongs to the top ten. The material sequenced was PBMCs, taken 5 days after the yellow fever booster vaccination. These TCRs come from a man aged 30 to 39 who received the YFV17D yellow fever vaccine. The CDR3 runs from the conserved cysteine through the conserved F or W. The D gene is left open where the match is weak.

D gene	V gene	J gene	CDR3 protein
TRBD2	TRBV19	TRBJ2-5	CASSPEGLAGVRTQYF
NA	TRBV7-2	TRBJ2-3	CASSSHSSEDTQYF
NA	TRBV11-3	TRBJ2-2	CASSRKTGMGTGELFF
TRBD1	TRBV7-2	TRBJ2-1	CASSGTGGANVGEQFF
NA	TRBV21-1	TRBJ2-3	CASSKGSGERDTQYF
NA	TRBV6-2/TRBV6-3	TRBJ1-1	CASSYSGASVEAFF
TRBD1	TRBV20-1	TRBJ2-5	CSASTGTGAQETQYF
NA	TRBV30	TRBJ2-1	CAWSVWPSLNNEQFF
NA	TRBV6-5	TRBJ2-7	CASSYSPGEASYEQYF
NA	TRBV7-9	TRBJ2-3	CASSPGGGWGTDTQYF
NA	TRBV29-1	TRBJ2-3	CSFHITDTQYF
NA	TRBV20-1	TRBJ1-2	CSASGGRAGYTF
TRBD2	TRBV20-1	TRBJ2-2	CSAISGGSTGELFF
NA	TRBV29-1	TRBJ2-3	CSVEGLASDTQYF
TRBD1	TRBV6-1	TRBJ2-3	CASSPSGTGGTDTQYF
TRBD1	TRBV24-1	TRBJ1-5	CAVQGQGQPQHF
NA	TRBV5-1	TRBJ2-1	CASSLIGSYNEQFF
NA	TRBV7-9	TRBJ2-1	CASSFQRSIYNEQFF
NA	TRBV2	TRBJ2-7	CASSEGEGGLSSYEQYF
NA	TRBV24-1	TRBJ2-1	CATSDWGGLNEQFF
NA	TRBV4-1	TRBJ1-2	CASSQYPPGPQANYGYTF
NA	TRBV5-1	TRBJ2-2	CASSPANTGELFF